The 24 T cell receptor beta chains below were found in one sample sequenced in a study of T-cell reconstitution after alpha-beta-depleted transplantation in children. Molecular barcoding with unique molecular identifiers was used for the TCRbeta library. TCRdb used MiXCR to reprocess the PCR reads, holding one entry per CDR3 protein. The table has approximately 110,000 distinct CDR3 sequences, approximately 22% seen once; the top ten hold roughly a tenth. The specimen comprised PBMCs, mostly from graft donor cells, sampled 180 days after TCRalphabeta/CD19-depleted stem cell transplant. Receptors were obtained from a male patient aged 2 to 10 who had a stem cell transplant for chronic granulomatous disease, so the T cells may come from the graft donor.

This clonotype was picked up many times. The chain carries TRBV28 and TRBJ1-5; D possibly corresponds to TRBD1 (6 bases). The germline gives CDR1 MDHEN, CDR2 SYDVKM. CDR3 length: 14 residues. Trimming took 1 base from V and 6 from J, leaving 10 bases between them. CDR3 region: CASSLLGATQPQHF. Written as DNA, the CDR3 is TGTGCCAGCAGTTTATTGGGGGCGACTCAGCCCCAGCATTTT.

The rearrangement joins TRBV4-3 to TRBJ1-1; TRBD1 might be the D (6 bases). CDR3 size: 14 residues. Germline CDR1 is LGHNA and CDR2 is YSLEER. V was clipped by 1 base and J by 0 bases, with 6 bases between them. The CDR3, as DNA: TGCGCCAGCAGCCAAGGGACAGTGAACACTGAAGCTTTCTTT. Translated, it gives CASSQGTVNTEAFF.

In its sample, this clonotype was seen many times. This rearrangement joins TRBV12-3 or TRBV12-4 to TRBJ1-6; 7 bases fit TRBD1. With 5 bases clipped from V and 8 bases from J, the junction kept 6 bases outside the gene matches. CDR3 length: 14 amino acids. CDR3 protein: CASSVTGVHSPLHF. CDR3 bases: TGTGCCAGCAGTGTAACAGGGGTGCATTCACCCCTCCACTTT.

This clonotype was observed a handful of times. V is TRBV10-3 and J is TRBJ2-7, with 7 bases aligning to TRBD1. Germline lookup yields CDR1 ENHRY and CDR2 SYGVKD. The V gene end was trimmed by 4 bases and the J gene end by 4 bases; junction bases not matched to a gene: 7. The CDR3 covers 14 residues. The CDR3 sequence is CAISAQDRWYEQYF. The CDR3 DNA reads TGTGCCATCAGTGCCCAGGACAGGTGGTACGAGCAGTACTTC.

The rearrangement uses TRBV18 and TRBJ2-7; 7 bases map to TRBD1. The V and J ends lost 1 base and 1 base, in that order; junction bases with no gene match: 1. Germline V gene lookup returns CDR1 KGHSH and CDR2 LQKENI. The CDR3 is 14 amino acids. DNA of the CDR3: TGTGCCAGCTCACCACAGACAGGGTCCTACGAGCAGTACTTC. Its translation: CASSPQTGSYEQYF.

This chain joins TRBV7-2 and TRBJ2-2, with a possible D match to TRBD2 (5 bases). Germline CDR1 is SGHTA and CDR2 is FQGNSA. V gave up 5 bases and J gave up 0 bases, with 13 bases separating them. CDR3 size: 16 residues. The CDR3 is CASSLVATANTGELFF. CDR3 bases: TGTGCCAGCAGCCTTGTAGCGACTGCGAACACCGGGGAGCTGTTTTTT.

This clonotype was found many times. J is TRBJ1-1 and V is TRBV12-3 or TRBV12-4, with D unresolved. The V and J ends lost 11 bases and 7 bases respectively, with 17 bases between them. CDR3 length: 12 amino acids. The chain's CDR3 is CALNTEGGEAFF. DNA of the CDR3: TGTGCCCTTAACACCGAGGGCGGTGAAGCTTTCTTT.

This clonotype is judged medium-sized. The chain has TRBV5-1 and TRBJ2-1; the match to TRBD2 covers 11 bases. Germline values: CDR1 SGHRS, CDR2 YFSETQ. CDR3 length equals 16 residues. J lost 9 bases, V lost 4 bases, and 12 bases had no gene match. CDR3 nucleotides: TGCGCCAGCAGCCGATTTAGCGGGAGGGCCATAGTTGAGCAGTTCTTC. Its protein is CASSRFSGRAIVEQFF.

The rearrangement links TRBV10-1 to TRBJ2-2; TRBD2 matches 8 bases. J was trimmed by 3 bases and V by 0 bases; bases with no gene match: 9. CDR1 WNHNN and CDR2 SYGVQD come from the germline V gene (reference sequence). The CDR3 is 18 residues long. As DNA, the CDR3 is TGCGCCAGCAGTGAGTCTCCGGGAGGGCCTGGTGACACCGGGGAGCTGTTTTTT. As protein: CASSESPGGPGDTGELFF.

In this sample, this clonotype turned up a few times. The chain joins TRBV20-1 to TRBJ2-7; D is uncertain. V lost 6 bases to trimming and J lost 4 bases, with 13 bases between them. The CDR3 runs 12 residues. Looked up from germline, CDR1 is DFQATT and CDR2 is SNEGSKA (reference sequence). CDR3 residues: CSADDPVYEQYF. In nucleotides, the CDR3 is TGCAGTGCAGACGACCCCGTGTACGAGCAGTACTTC.

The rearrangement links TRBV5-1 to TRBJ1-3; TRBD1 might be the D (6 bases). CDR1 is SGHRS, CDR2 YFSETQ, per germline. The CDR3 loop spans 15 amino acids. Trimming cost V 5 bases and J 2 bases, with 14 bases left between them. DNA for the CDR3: TGCGCCAGCAGGCAAGACAGGCGCCCTGGAAACACCATATATTTT. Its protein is CASRQDRRPGNTIYF.

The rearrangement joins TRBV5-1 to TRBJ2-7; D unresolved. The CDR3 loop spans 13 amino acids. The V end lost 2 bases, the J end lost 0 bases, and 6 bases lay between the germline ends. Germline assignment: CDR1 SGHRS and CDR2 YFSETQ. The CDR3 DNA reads TGCGCCAGCAGCTTAGTCCACTCCTACGAGCAGTACTTC. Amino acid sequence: CASSLVHSYEQYF.

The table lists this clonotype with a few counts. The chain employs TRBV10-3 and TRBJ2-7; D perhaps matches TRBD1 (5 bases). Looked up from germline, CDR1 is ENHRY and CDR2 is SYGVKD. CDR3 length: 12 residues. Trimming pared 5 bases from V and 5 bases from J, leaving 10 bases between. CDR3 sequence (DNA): TGTGCCATCAGTTATCAGGGAAACGAGCAGTACTTC. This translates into CAISYQGNEQYF.

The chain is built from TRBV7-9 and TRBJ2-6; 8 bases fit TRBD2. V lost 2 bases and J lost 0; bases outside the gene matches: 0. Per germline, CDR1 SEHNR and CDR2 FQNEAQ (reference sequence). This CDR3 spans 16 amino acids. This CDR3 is CASSLSGGSGANVLTF. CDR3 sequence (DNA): TGTGCCAGCAGCTTAAGCGGGGGCTCTGGGGCCAACGTCCTGACTTTC.

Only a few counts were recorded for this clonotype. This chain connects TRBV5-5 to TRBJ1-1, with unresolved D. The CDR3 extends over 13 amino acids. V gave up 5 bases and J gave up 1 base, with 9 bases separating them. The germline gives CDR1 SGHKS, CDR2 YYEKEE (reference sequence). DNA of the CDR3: TGTGCCAGCAGAAAACAAGGGAACACTGAAGCTTTCTTT. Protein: CASRKQGNTEAFF.

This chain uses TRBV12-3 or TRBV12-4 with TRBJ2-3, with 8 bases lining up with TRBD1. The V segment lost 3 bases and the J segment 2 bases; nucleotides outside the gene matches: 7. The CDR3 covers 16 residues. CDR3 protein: CASSLGTGVNTDTQYF. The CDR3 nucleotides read TGTGCCAGCAGTTTGGGGACAGGCGTAAACACAGATACGCAGTATTTT.

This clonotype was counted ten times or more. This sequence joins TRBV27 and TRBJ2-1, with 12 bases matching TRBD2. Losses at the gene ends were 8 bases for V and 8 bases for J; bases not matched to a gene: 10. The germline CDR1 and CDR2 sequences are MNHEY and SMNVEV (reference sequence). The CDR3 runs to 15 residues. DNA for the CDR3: TGTGCCAGCGGGAACTCTAGCGGGGGGGCTGATGAGCAGTTCTTC. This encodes CASGNSSGGADEQFF.

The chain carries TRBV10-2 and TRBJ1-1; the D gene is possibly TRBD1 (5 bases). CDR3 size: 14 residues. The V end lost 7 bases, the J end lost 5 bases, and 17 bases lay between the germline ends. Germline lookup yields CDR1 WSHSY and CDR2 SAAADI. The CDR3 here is CASTTWTWGTEAFF. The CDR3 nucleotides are TGCGCCAGCACTACCTGGACTTGGGGGACTGAAGCTTTCTTT.

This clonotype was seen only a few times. CDR3 DNA: TGCGCCAGCAGCTTCGTTGACTACAATGAGCAGTTCTTC. Encoded protein: CASSFVDYNEQFF. The chain uses TRBV5-1 and TRBJ2-1; D is undetermined. Trimming pared 2 bases from V and 3 bases from J, leaving 6 bases between. This CDR3 is built from 13 residues. Germline V gene lookup returns CDR1 SGHRS and CDR2 YFSETQ.

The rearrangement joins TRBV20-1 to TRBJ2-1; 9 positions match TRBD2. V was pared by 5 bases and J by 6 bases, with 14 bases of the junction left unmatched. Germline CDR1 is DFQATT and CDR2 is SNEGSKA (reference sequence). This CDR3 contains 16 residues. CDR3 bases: TGCAGTGCTTTTTCTAAGGGGACTAGCCCTATCAATGAGCAGTTCTTC. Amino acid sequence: CSAFSKGTSPINEQFF.

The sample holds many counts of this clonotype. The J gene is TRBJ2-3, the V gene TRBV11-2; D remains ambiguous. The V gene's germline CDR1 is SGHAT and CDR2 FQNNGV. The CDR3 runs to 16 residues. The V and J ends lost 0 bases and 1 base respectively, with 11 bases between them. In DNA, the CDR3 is TGTGCCAGCAGCTTAGATCGCTCTATCCGCACAGATACGCAGTATTTT. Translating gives CASSLDRSIRTDTQYF.

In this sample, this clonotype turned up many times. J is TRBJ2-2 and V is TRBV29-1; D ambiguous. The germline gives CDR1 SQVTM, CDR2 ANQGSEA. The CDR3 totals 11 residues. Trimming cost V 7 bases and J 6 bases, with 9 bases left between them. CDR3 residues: CSGGASGELFF. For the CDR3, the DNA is TGCAGCGGCGGAGCATCCGGGGAGCTGTTTTTT.

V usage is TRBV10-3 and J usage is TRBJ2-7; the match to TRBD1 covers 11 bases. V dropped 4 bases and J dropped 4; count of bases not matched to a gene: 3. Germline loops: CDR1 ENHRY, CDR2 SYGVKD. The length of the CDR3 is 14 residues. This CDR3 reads CAISAGTGGYEQYF. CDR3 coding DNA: TGTGCCATCAGTGCCGGGACAGGGGGGTACGAGCAGTACTTC.

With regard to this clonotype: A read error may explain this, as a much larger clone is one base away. The CDR3 here is CASSPGTEAYEQYF. The CDR3 coding sequence is TGTGCCAGCAGCCCCGGGACAGAAGCCTACGAGCAGTACTTC. The genes are TRBV4-2 and TRBJ2-7, with TRBD1 matching 7 bases. The CDR3 spans 14 residues. Germline V gene sequence: CDR1 LGHNA, CDR2 YNFKEQ. Trimming cost V 4 bases and J 2 bases; bases outside gene matches: 5.